The present TCR beta chain was sequenced within a study of T cells in Graves' hyperthyroidism and ophthalmopathy. General study findings and limits: Appearing also in blood were most of the thyroid clonotypes expanded above 0.001. Stable hyperthyroidism and ophthalmopathy were separated using 13 V-J signatures.

RNA transcripts were the template for amplifying TCR beta CDR3 regions. When the TCR CDR3 underwent first-round RT-PCR, the HTBI primer set was used. TCRdb processed the multiplex PCR reads anew with MiXCR; each CDR3 protein has one entry. The profile shows 450,000 to 650,000 distinct CDR3 sequences, under 20% of them singletons. Ophthalmopathy patients showed a Clinical Activity Score of at least 3, NOSPECS grade of at least 4 and duration under 3 months. The germline V gene encodes CDR1 LGHNA and CDR2 YSLEER. The ends lost 3 bases at V and 2 bases at J; junction bases unmatched: 7. This CDR3 contains 16 residues. A word on this clonotype: The antigen remains unidentified.

The chain employs TRBV4-3 and TRBJ2-1, with TRBD1 identical over 7 bases. The sequence was collected from a woman aged 18-29 years with Graves' ophthalmopathy. Sequencing used blood. The CDR3 here is CASSQTYGTAYNEQFF. The CDR3 bases are TGCGCCAGCAGCCAGACCTACGGGACAGCCTACAATGAGCAGTTCTTC.